The 8 T cell receptor beta chains listed next were all sequenced from one sample in a study of blood T cell repertoires in COVID-19. Repertoires were generated with immunoSEQ multiplex PCR, while TCRdb's copy carries only in-frame clones and drops some. The repertoire consists of roughly 200,000 clones, with just under 80% occurring once and the leading ten covering around 2.8%. What was sequenced was peripheral blood. These receptors all stem from a woman older than 75 with active or convalescent COVID-19.

The J gene is TRBJ2-3, the V gene TRBV18, with TRBD2 as a possible D gene (5 bases). V was trimmed by 3 bases and J by 6 bases, leaving 7 bases between them. The CDR3 has 12 amino acids. CDR1 KGHSH and CDR2 LQKENI come from the germline V gene. The CDR3 here is CASSPSGDTQYF. The CDR3 region has the DNA TGTGCCAGCTCACCTTCGGGGGATACGCAGTATTTT.

The chain carries TRBV20-1 and TRBJ1-2; possibly TRBD1 for D (5 bases). The CDR3 is 11 amino acids. Per germline, CDR1 DFQATT and CDR2 SNEGSKA (reference sequence). Trimming took off 4 bases at V and 4 bases at J, with 7 bases between the two ends. CDR3 in amino acids: CSATGSYGYTF. CDR3 DNA: TGCAGTGCTACAGGGTCCTATGGCTACACCTTC.

The V gene is TRBV24-1, the J gene TRBJ2-1; 9 nucleotides align to TRBD1. CDR1 and CDR2 from the germline V gene are KGHDR and SFDVKD. This CDR3 is built from 15 residues. After removal of 6 bases from V and 7 bases from J, the junction contained 9 bases not matched to a gene. In DNA form, the CDR3 reads TGTGCCACCAGTCGGGGACAGGGTCGTTGGAATGAGCAGTTCTTC. Protein product: CATSRGQGRWNEQFF.

This chain connects TRBV27 to TRBJ1-2; TRBD1 is a possible D gene (5 bases). The CDR3 loop spans 17 amino acids. The V gene lost 2 bases and the J gene lost 1 base, with 17 bases spanning the gap. Germline CDR1 reads MNHEY; CDR2 reads SMNVEV (reference sequence). CDR3 bases: TGTGCCAGCAGTTTAAATACTCCGTGGGGCAGTAACTATGGCTACACCTTC. It codes for CASSLNTPWGSNYGYTF.

The genes are TRBV28 and TRBJ1-1, with a tentative D call TRBD1 (5 bases). This CDR3 spans 13 amino acids. Trimming removed 11 bases at V and 5 bases at J, with 18 bases between. Germline V lookup: CDR1 MDHEN, CDR2 SYDVKM. CDR3 DNA: TGTGCCTGCTGGGCGGGGCGGGTAACTGAAGCTTTCTTT. It yields the protein CACWAGRVTEAFF.

This rearrangement joins TRBV9 to TRBJ2-3; 8 nucleotides line up with TRBD1. The V gene's germline CDR1 is SGDLS and CDR2 YYNGEE. The CDR3 consists of 16 residues. V was pared by 0 bases and J by 2 bases, with 5 bases of the junction left unmatched. The CDR3, as DNA: TGTGCCAGCAGCGTAGGAACAGGGGGTTTCACAGATACGCAGTATTTT. Encoded protein: CASSVGTGGFTDTQYF.

The V gene is TRBV6-5, the J gene TRBJ1-3, with 7 bases identical to TRBD1. V gave up 4 bases and J gave up 5 bases; unmatched junction bases: 8. The germline V gene encodes CDR1 MNHEY and CDR2 SVGAGI. The CDR3 is made up of 15 amino acids. The DNA for the CDR3 is TGTGCCAGCAGTTGGAGGGGGCCTTCTAGAAACACCATATATTTT. Protein sequence: CASSWRGPSRNTIYF.

This clone was detected many times. The J gene is TRBJ1-1, the V gene TRBV15; D is ambiguous. Germline-derived CDR1 and CDR2 are LNHNV and YYDKDF (reference sequence). Trimming pared 3 bases from V and 4 bases from J, leaving 15 bases between. This CDR3 is built from 15 residues. CDR3 sequence: CATSSEQSYGTEAFF. The CDR3 DNA is TGTGCCACCAGCAGTGAACAGTCTTACGGCACTGAAGCTTTCTTT. Full variable domain (missing parts from reference TRBV15 and TRBJ1-1): DAMVIQNPRYQVTQFGKPVTLSCSQTLNHNVMYWYQQKSSQAPKLLFHYYDKDFNNEADTPDNFQSRRPNTSFCFLDIRSPGLGDTAMYLCATSSEQSYGTEAFFGQGTRLTVV.